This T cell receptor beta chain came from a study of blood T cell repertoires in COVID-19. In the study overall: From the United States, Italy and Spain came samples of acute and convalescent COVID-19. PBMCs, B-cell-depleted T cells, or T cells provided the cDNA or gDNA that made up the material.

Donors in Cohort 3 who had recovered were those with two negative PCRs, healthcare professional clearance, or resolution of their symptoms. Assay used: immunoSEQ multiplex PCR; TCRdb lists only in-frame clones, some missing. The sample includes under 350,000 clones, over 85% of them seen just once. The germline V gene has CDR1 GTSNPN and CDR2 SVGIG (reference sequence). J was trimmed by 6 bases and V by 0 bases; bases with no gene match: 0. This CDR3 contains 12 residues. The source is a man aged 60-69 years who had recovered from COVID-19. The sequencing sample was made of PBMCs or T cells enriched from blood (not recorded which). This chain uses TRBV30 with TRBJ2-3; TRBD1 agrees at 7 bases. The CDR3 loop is CAWSVQGDTQYF. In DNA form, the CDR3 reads TGTGCCTGGAGTGTACAGGGGGATACGCAGTATTTT.